These 15 T cell receptor beta chains share one sample of origin, sequenced in a study of spatial heterogeneity in lung cancer. Time point indicated: sample taken at primary tumor resection. In each case, whole RNA from tumor, nontumor lung or frozen PBMC was sequenced unsorted. In TCRdb, the 5' RACE reads were re-called with MiXCR into one record per CDR3 protein. The profile covers around 13,000 distinct CDR3 sequences, with roughly 5% appearing a single time and about 38% taken by the ten largest. This specimen was lung tumor tissue, taken at surgery. The receptors were gathered from a human donor with early-stage non-small cell lung cancer.

In its sample, this clonotype was seen many times. This beta chain slipped into a library made for alpha chains as a stray read, so its size is not meaningful. V gene TRBV5-4 combines with J gene TRBJ2-3, with TRBD2 identical over 8 bases. This CDR3 is 16 amino acids long. Germline trimming cut 3 bases from V and 3 bases from J; bases unmatched to any gene: 9. Germline assignment: CDR1 SGHNT and CDR2 YYREEE (reference sequence). CDR3 loop: CASSSGAGGGTDTQYF. In DNA, the CDR3 is TGTGCCAGCAGCTCTGGCGCGGGAGGTGGGACAGATACGCAGTATTTT.

In this sample, this clonotype turned up many times. This beta chain is off target for a library built for alpha chains, so its abundance means little. V gene TRBV4-2 combines with J gene TRBJ1-5; tentative D call: TRBD1 (6 bases). V was shortened by 1 base and J by 6 bases, with 10 bases between the two germline ends. This CDR3 contains 14 residues. Germline CDR1 is LGHNA and CDR2 is YNFKEQ. In DNA, the CDR3 is TGTGCCAGCAGCCAAGCGGGGGCTGGTCAGCCCCAGCATTTT. Protein sequence: CASSQAGAGQPQHF.

About this clonotype itself: A library made for alpha chains picked up this beta chain off target, so its size means little. J is TRBJ2-3 and V is TRBV6-5, with 8 bases aligning to TRBD2. Per germline, CDR1 MNHEY and CDR2 SVGAGI. CDR3 length equals 16 residues. Trimming removed 7 bases from V and 2 bases from J; junction bases left unmatched: 11. This chain's CDR3 is CASNELAGGATDTQYF. The CDR3 nucleotides read TGTGCCAGCAACGAACTGGCGGGGGGAGCCACAGATACGCAGTATTTT.

In this sample, this clonotype turned up many times. A library prepared for alpha chains yielded this beta chain as an off-target read; its size is of little meaning. V usage is TRBV9 and J usage is TRBJ2-7, with 7 bases that match TRBD2. The germline V gene has CDR1 SGDLS and CDR2 YYNGEE. J was trimmed by 2 bases and V by 0 bases; bases with no gene match: 5. CDR3 size: 15 residues. The DNA of the CDR3 is TGTGCCAGCAGCGTAGCTGGGGGGGGGACCTACGAGCAGTACTTC. Residues: CASSVAGGGTYEQYF.

This clonotype was observed at least ten times. This beta chain represents an off-target read in a library built for alpha chains; its size is of limited meaning. This chain joins TRBV12-3 or TRBV12-4 and TRBJ2-1, with 12 bases identical to TRBD2. V was clipped by 5 bases and J by 7 bases; unmatched bases: 6. The CDR3 covers 15 residues. For the CDR3, the DNA is TGTGCCAGCAGTCCGGGGACTAGCGGGTGGAATGAGCAGTTCTTC. The encoded protein is CASSPGTSGWNEQFF.

This clonotype was observed at least ten times. Being off target in a library aimed at alpha chains, this beta chain has a size of little meaning. The chain combines TRBV11-3 with TRBJ2-1, with 11 bases that match TRBD2. V was pared by 6 bases and J by 7 bases, with 14 bases of the junction left unmatched. CDR3 size: 17 residues. CDR1 is SGHNT and CDR2 is YENEEA in the germline V gene. The CDR3 nucleotides are TGTGCCAGCAGTTACAATAGCGGGAGGGCCGATTGGAATGAGCAGTTCTTC. Translating it yields CASSYNSGRADWNEQFF.

In this sample, this clonotype turned up many times. For a library built for alpha chains, this beta chain is a stray read; little rests on its size. This chain connects TRBV25-1 to TRBJ2-7; 9 positions match TRBD2. CDR1 and CDR2 (germline): MGHDK, SYGVNS. This CDR3 has 15 residues. V trimming: 3 bases; J trimming: 5 bases; junction bases outside the gene matches: 8. The DNA of the CDR3 is TGTGCCAGCAGTGAGCGCGGGGGGGCCGGGAACGAGCAGTACTTC. Translating gives CASSERGGAGNEQYF.

This clonotype was observed many times. For a library built for alpha chains, this beta chain is a stray read; little rests on its size. V is TRBV30 and J is TRBJ2-7; TRBD2 is a possible D gene (5 bases). Germline CDR1 is GTSNPN and CDR2 is SVGIG (reference sequence). V was pared by 0 bases and J by 0 bases, with 9 bases between. CDR3 length: 14 amino acids. In nucleotides, the CDR3 is TGTGCCTGGAGTGTACAAGGGAGCTCCTACGAGCAGTACTTC. Residues: CAWSVQGSSYEQYF.

This clonotype was counted at least ten times. With the library built for alpha chains, this beta chain is off target and its frequency is not meaningful. The chain carries TRBV19 and TRBJ2-5; unclear D gene. Trimming pared 1 base from V and 5 bases from J, leaving 11 bases between. The CDR3 is 14 residues long. Germline V gene data show CDR1 as LNHDA and CDR2 as SQIVND (reference sequence). The CDR3 DNA is TGTGCCAGTAGTATAGGGGTGGTTTGGGAGACCCAGTACTTC. Translation: CASSIGVVWETQYF.

This clonotype has ten or more counts. Because this beta chain is a stray read in a library intended to capture alpha chains, its abundance should not be given much weight. The chain has TRBV20-1 and TRBJ2-3; D not resolved. The CDR3 has 12 residues. Deletions cut 0 bases from V and 4 bases from J, with 5 bases between. The germline gives CDR1 DFQATT, CDR2 SNEGSKA (reference sequence). In DNA, the CDR3 is TGCAGTGCTAGAGAGAGCGCAGATACGCAGTATTTT. Protein product: CSARESADTQYF.

This clonotype was detected a few times. Little can be read into the size of this beta chain, an off-target read in a library designed for alpha chains. The V and J genes are TRBV12-3 or TRBV12-4 and TRBJ2-3, with 9 bases lining up with TRBD2. The CDR3 is 16 residues long. The V gene end was trimmed by 3 bases and the J gene end by 2 bases; junction bases not matched to a gene: 6. The CDR3 nucleotides are TGTGCCAGCAGTTTTCTAGCGGGATTTATCACAGATACGCAGTATTTT. This translates into CASSFLAGFITDTQYF.

By sample fraction, this clonotype is medium-sized (0.01 to 0.1%). This beta chain came through as a stray read in a library set up for alpha chains, and its size says little. V usage is TRBV6-2 or TRBV6-3 and J usage is TRBJ2-1, with D tentatively TRBD2 (5 bases). The CDR3 is 14 amino acids. Germline CDR1 reads MNHEY; CDR2 reads SVGEGT. Trimming took 3 bases from V and 4 from J, leaving 10 bases between them. The CDR3 region has the DNA TGTGCCAGCAGTTATCCGGGGTGGTACAATGAGCAGTTCTTC. Translating it yields CASSYPGWYNEQFF.

This clonotype has ten or more counts. The library was designed around alpha chains, so this beta chain is a stray read whose abundance carries little weight. V is TRBV2 and J is TRBJ2-3; D gene unclear. V was trimmed by 3 bases and J by 1 base, leaving 14 bases between them. From germline, CDR1 is SNHLY and CDR2 FYNNEI. The CDR3 runs 16 residues. The CDR3: CASSDGVLMRTDTQYF. CDR3 nucleotides: TGTGCCAGCAGTGACGGTGTGCTAATGCGCACAGATACGCAGTATTTT.

Ten or more counts support this clonotype. Since it is a stray read in a library aimed at alpha chains, this beta chain has a size that is not meaningful. The chain couples TRBV12-3 or TRBV12-4 to TRBJ2-3; D might be TRBD2 (5 bases). Trimming removed 5 bases from V and 1 base from J, with 10 bases in between. The CDR3 has 14 amino acids. Here the CDR3 DNA reads TGTGCCAGCAGTCCCAGCGGCGGCACAGATACGCAGTATTTT. Encoded protein: CASSPSGGTDTQYF.

This clonotype has at least ten counts. Being off target in a library aimed at alpha chains, this beta chain has a size of little meaning. V and J are TRBV28 and TRBJ2-3, with 8 bases fitting TRBD1. There are 16 residues in the CDR3. With V trimmed by 4 bases and J by 3 bases, 9 bases remained unmatched. Germline V gene data show CDR1 as MDHEN and CDR2 as SYDVKM. CDR3 sequence: CASSSGQGGLTDTQYF. In nucleotides, the CDR3 is TGTGCCAGCAGTTCCGGACAGGGTGGCCTTACAGATACGCAGTATTTT.